The 20 T cell receptor beta chains below all came from one sample that was sequenced in a study of CD8 T cells in Susac syndrome. Random hexamers were used to reverse transcribe roughly 0.45 to 1 ug of RNA. TCRdb reprocessed the immunoSEQ multiplex PCR reads with MiXCR, giving one entry per CDR3 protein. The profile shows approximately 170,000 distinct CDR3 sequences, roughly nine tenths of them singletons. Source material: CD4+ T cells from PBMCs. The receptors derive from a human donor in good health.

V gene TRBV6-1 combines with J gene TRBJ1-2; 8 nucleotides line up with TRBD1. This CDR3 has 14 amino acids. V gave up 6 bases and J gave up 8 bases; unmatched junction bases: 11. CDR1 is MNHNS and CDR2 is SASEGT in the germline V gene. The CDR3 DNA reads as TGTGCCAGCAGGAGGACAGGGAGTTCGGAGGGCTACACCTTC. It yields the protein CASRRTGSSEGYTF.

The genes are TRBV9 and TRBJ2-1; D unclear. The CDR3 is made up of 12 amino acids. Germline V gene data show CDR1 as SGDLS and CDR2 as YYNGEE. V was trimmed by 0 bases and J by 7 bases, leaving 5 bases between them. CDR3 loop: CASSVDRNEQFF. CDR3 nucleotide sequence: TGTGCCAGCAGCGTAGATAGGAATGAGCAGTTCTTC.

This clonotype was recorded only once. The V gene is TRBV18, the J gene TRBJ2-7; D might be TRBD1 (5 bases). The V and J ends lost 2 bases and 7 bases respectively, with 18 bases between them. CDR3 length: 15 amino acids. Germline V gene sequence: CDR1 KGHSH, CDR2 LQKENI. The DNA for the CDR3 is TGTGCCAGCTCACCAAATGGGGCCGCGACCCGGGAGCAGTACTTC. Residues: CASSPNGAATREQYF.

The rearrangement links TRBV29-1 to TRBJ2-5, with 7 bases matching TRBD1. J gave up 9 bases and V 6 bases, and 10 bases lay outside the gene matches. There are 12 residues in the CDR3. Germline-derived CDR1 and CDR2 are SQVTM and ANQGSEA. In DNA form, the CDR3 reads TGCAGCGTCGGAAACACAGGGGTGGCCCAGTACTTC. Translating gives CSVGNTGVAQYF. Full variable domain (rest looked up from reference TRBV29-1 and TRBJ2-5): SAVISQKPSRDICQRGTSLTIQCQVDSQVTMMFWYRQQPGQSLTLIATANQGSEATYESGFVIDKFPISRPNLTFSTLTVSNMSPEDSSIYLCSVGNTGVAQYFGPGTRLLVL.

This chain connects TRBV20-1 to TRBJ1-5; D unresolved. The germline gives CDR1 DFQATT, CDR2 SNEGSKA (reference sequence). Deletions cut 3 bases from V and 3 bases from J, with 12 bases between. The CDR3 is made up of 14 amino acids. In DNA form, the CDR3 reads TGCAGTGCTAGCCCCCGGGCTTCCAATCAGCCCCAGCATTTT. Its protein product is CSASPRASNQPQHF.

The CDR3 bases are TGTGCCAGTAGTATAGAGGCCAGAGGATATGGCTACACCTTC. It specifies CASSIEARGYGYTF. The chain couples TRBV19 to TRBJ1-2; no clear D. CDR3 size: 14 residues. Germline values: CDR1 LNHDA, CDR2 SQIVND (reference sequence). V gave up 0 bases and J gave up 5 bases, with 10 bases separating them.

The chain uses TRBV19 and TRBJ1-1; D possibly corresponds to TRBD1 (5 bases). The CDR3 consists of 14 residues. V shed 3 bases and J shed 7 bases, with 15 bases lying between them. CDR1 is LNHDA, CDR2 SQIVND, per germline (reference sequence). CDR3 nucleotides: TGTGCCAGTAGTATGGGGGGGGTTGGCGGTGAAGCTTTCTTT. It is translated as CASSMGGVGGEAFF.

The chain links TRBV29-1 to TRBJ2-7; 10 nucleotides agree with TRBD1. The CDR3 totals 14 residues. The germline CDR1 and CDR2 sequences are SQVTM and ANQGSEA. J was trimmed by 0 bases and V by 4 bases; bases with no gene match: 3. CDR3 bases: TGCAGCGTTGGGGGACAGGGGAGCTCCTACGAGCAGTACTTC. This translates into CSVGGQGSSYEQYF.

The V call is TRBV24-1, the J call TRBJ2-2; 9 nucleotides agree with TRBD1. The germline V gene has CDR1 KGHDR and CDR2 SFDVKD. The V segment lost 2 bases and the J segment 1 base; nucleotides outside the gene matches: 4. The CDR3 spans 17 residues. The CDR3 here is CATSDSGTGMNTGELFF. The CDR3 DNA follows: TGTGCCACCAGTGATTCCGGGACAGGGATGAACACCGGGGAGCTGTTTTTT.

The V call is TRBV20-1, the J call TRBJ2-1, with 7 bases aligning to TRBD2. Germline CDR1 is DFQATT and CDR2 is SNEGSKA (reference sequence). V gave up 8 bases and J gave up 4 bases; unmatched junction bases: 8. This CDR3 has 13 amino acids. The CDR3 loop reads CSLTVAGYNEQFF. DNA of the CDR3: TGCAGTCTGACGGTAGCGGGTTACAATGAGCAGTTCTTC.

V gene TRBV29-1 combines with J gene TRBJ2-3, with 10 bases lining up with TRBD2. Trimming took 4 bases from V and 3 from J; bases not matched to a gene: 10. The CDR3 is 16 residues long. CDR1 is SQVTM and CDR2 is ANQGSEA in the germline V gene. CDR3 protein: CSVAERGGRVTDTQYF. CDR3 coding DNA: TGCAGCGTTGCTGAGCGGGGGGGCCGAGTGACAGATACGCAGTATTTT.

The chain links TRBV4-3 to TRBJ1-5; TRBD1 is a possible D gene (6 bases). Trimming pared 0 bases from V and 5 bases from J, leaving 8 bases between. CDR1 and CDR2 from the germline V gene are LGHNA and YSLEER. This CDR3 has 14 residues. In DNA form, the CDR3 reads TGCGCCAGCAGCCAAGATACAGGGTATCAGCCCCAGCATTTT. This codes for CASSQDTGYQPQHF.

The J gene is TRBJ2-1, the V gene TRBV28, with a tentative D call TRBD1 (6 bases). The germline gives CDR1 MDHEN, CDR2 SYDVKM. This CDR3 is 15 amino acids long. Trimming cost V 6 bases and J 7 bases, with 19 bases left between them. The CDR3 DNA reads as TGTGCCAGCAGCCGTGACGGCCAGGGGTTGAATGAGCAGTTCTTC. Translation: CASSRDGQGLNEQFF.

The chain recombines TRBV12-3 or TRBV12-4 with TRBJ2-7, with 9 bases aligning to TRBD1. Unmatched junction bases numbered 2, after V lost 5 bases and J lost 3 bases. The CDR3 is 13 residues long. The CDR3 DNA reads as TGTGCCAGCAGTCAGGACAGGGGCTACGAGCAGTACTTC. It is translated as CASSQDRGYEQYF.

This chain connects TRBV28 to TRBJ1-5; a possible D gene is TRBD1 (5 bases). Trimming cost V 6 bases and J 7 bases, with 13 bases left between them. This CDR3 has 13 residues. In germline, CDR1 is MDHEN, CDR2 SYDVKM. The CDR3 region is CASRGRVYQPQHF. The CDR3 DNA follows: TGTGCCAGCAGAGGCAGGGTTTACCAGCCCCAGCATTTT.

The chain couples TRBV27 to TRBJ2-7; 14 bases are a match to TRBD2. Germline CDR1 is MNHEY and CDR2 is SMNVEV (reference sequence). J gave up 6 bases and V 10 bases, and 2 bases lay outside the gene matches. This CDR3 is built from 12 residues. The CDR3 bases are TGTGCCACAGGGACTAGCGGGGGCGAGCAGTACTTC. This translates into CATGTSGGEQYF.

V and J are TRBV20-1 and TRBJ2-6; D call uncertain. V was pared by 6 bases and J by 2 bases, with 8 bases between. The germline CDR1 and CDR2 sequences are DFQATT and SNEGSKA (reference sequence). The CDR3 loop spans 13 amino acids. CDR3 region: CSAPLPGANVLTF. The CDR3 DNA is TGCAGTGCCCCGCTGCCTGGGGCCAACGTCCTGACTTTC.

This clonotype has just a few counts. V and J are TRBV2 and TRBJ1-1; unclear D gene. CDR1 is SNHLY, CDR2 FYNNEI, per germline. With 4 bases removed from V and 0 bases from J, the gap between germline ends came to 6 bases. This CDR3 is built from 13 residues. CDR3 residues: CASSVQVNTEAFF. The DNA for the CDR3 is TGTGCCAGCAGTGTTCAGGTGAACACTGAAGCTTTCTTT.

The genes are TRBV12-3 or TRBV12-4 and TRBJ2-1; D remains ambiguous. The CDR3 is 12 amino acids. V shed 5 bases and J shed 6 bases, with 8 bases lying between them. Here the CDR3 reads CASSPGRNEQFF. Here the CDR3 DNA reads TGTGCCAGCAGTCCGGGCCGCAATGAGCAGTTCTTC.

V usage is TRBV6-1 and J usage is TRBJ2-3; D call uncertain. The CDR3 covers 14 residues. The ends were cut back, 1 base at V and 6 bases at J, with 11 bases in the middle. Germline-derived CDR1 and CDR2 are MNHNS and SASEGT. The CDR3 loop reads CASSEGNRRDTQYF. In DNA, the CDR3 is TGTGCCAGCAGTGAAGGGAACCGGCGGGATACGCAGTATTTT.